The TCR beta chain under discussion was sequenced for a study of T cells in tuberculosis. Across the whole study: IGRA-negative adolescents, IGRA-positive adolescents with latent tuberculosis and adults with active tuberculosis formed this South African cohort.

Profiling relied on immunoSEQ multiplex PCR, and the TCRdb table lists in-frame clones only, not all of them. The table shows 22,000 or so clones, with over 75% occurring only once. Noted time point: new active TB diagnosis, blood taken before or within 7 days of starting treatment. The starting material was PBMCs, obtained at tuberculosis diagnosis. The receptor's source is an adult with tuberculosis.

In DNA, the CDR3 is TGTGCCACCAGCAGTGGCTCCGACAGGGGAGGGGATCAGCCCCAGCATTTT. Amino acids: CATSSGSDRGGDQPQHF. The chain joins TRBV15 to TRBJ1-5; 8 bases are a match to TRBD1. Germline values: CDR1 LNHNV, CDR2 YYDKDF (reference sequence). The length of the CDR3 is 17 residues. V was clipped by 3 bases and J by 5 bases; unmatched bases: 12.